Below are 30 T cell receptor beta chains sequenced from a single sample in a study of low-dose radiotherapy and immunotherapy resistance in tumors. Over approximately 19 PCR cycles, TCRs were amplified from a constant-region primer and V-primer adapter. TCRdb itself ran the reads through MiXCR, one entry per CDR3 protein. The repertoire holds tens of thousands of distinct CDR3 sequences, 10% to 15% seen once, with 5.5% to 8% in the top ten. The time point denotes: before trial treatment. Here the sequenced sample was PBMCs, taken before treatment. These receptors originate from a female donor with ovarian cancer.

In its sample, this clonotype was seen many times. The chain uses TRBV10-2 and TRBJ1-1, with 10 positions matching TRBD1. J was trimmed by 2 bases and V by 6 bases; bases with no gene match: 6. Per germline, CDR1 WSHSY and CDR2 SAAADI. This CDR3 is built from 15 residues. The CDR3 nucleotides are TGCGCCAGCAGGGGACAGGGGACGGTTAACACTGAAGCTTTCTTT. Translating it yields CASRGQGTVNTEAFF.

This clonotype was seen at least ten times. CDR3 nucleotide sequence: TGTGCCAGCACCTGGGGGATCGGGGCGACCCAGTACTTC. Protein: CASTWGIGATQYF. V usage is TRBV6-5 and J usage is TRBJ2-5; D is tentatively TRBD1 or TRBD2 (5 bases each). The V end lost 7 bases, the J end lost 7 bases, and 16 bases lay between the germline ends. This CDR3 region has 13 residues. Germline CDR1 MNHEY, CDR2 SVGAGI.

V gene TRBV19 combines with J gene TRBJ1-2; 8 bases are shared with TRBD1. V shed 0 bases and J 4 bases; nucleotides not matched to a gene: 4. The CDR3 is made up of 15 amino acids. Germline V gives CDR1 LNHDA, CDR2 SQIVND (reference sequence). The CDR3 coding sequence is TGTGCCAGTAGTATAGATTCAGGGACAGGCTATGGCTACACCTTC. Its translation is CASSIDSGTGYGYTF.

Notes on this clonotype: A far larger clone is off by one base, so a read error is likely. The chain is built from TRBV13 and TRBJ2-1; D not certain. V gave up 6 bases and J gave up 6 bases, with 15 bases separating them. Germline V gives CDR1 PRHDT, CDR2 FYEKMQ (reference sequence). The CDR3 is 14 residues long. The CDR3 protein is CASSGLRVGNEQFF. The CDR3 coding sequence is TGTGCCAGCAGTGGATTACGGGTCGGCAATGAGCAGTTCTTC.

The sample holds many counts of this clonotype. This sequence joins TRBV2 and TRBJ2-7; 9 nucleotides align to TRBD2. Trimming removed 6 bases from V and 0 bases from J; junction bases left unmatched: 3. Germline loops: CDR1 SNHLY, CDR2 FYNNEI. The CDR3 is 14 residues long. CDR3 loop: CASRREGPSYEQYF. The CDR3 region has the DNA TGTGCCAGCAGGCGGGAGGGCCCCTCCTACGAGCAGTACTTC.

Judged by abundance, this clonotype is medium-sized. This chain joins TRBV29-1 and TRBJ2-1, with D uncertain. Deletions cut 7 bases from V and 1 base from J, with 5 bases between. There are 11 residues in the CDR3. Germline assignment: CDR1 SQVTM and CDR2 ANQGSEA. As DNA, the CDR3 is TGCAGCGAGAGATCCTACAATGAGCAGTTCTTC. Amino acids: CSERSYNEQFF.

This clonotype occurred many times. V gene TRBV6-6 combines with J gene TRBJ2-3, with TRBD1 identical over 8 bases. Germline trimming cut 4 bases from V and 6 bases from J; bases unmatched to any gene: 9. In germline, CDR1 is MNHNY, CDR2 SVGAGI (reference sequence). The CDR3 totals 15 residues. This chain's CDR3 is CASSSGQGQVDTQYF. The DNA for the CDR3 is TGTGCCAGCAGTTCCGGACAGGGTCAGGTGGATACGCAGTATTTT.

This clonotype was recorded at least ten times. V gene TRBV4-1 combines with J gene TRBJ1-4; TRBD1 matches 7 bases. Per the germline V gene, CDR1 is MGHRA and CDR2 is YSYEKL. The CDR3 has 16 amino acids. V shed 0 bases and J 4 bases; nucleotides not matched to a gene: 5. The DNA of the CDR3 is TGCGCCAGCAGCCAAGATTTGGGGACAGTTAATGAAAAACTGTTTTTT. It codes for CASSQDLGTVNEKLFF.

This clonotype was seen many times. V usage is TRBV12-3 or TRBV12-4 and J usage is TRBJ1-6, with D unresolved. The CDR3 is 15 amino acids. V gave up 1 base and J gave up 6 bases, with 10 bases separating them. CDR3 nucleotides: TGTGCCAGCAGTTTAGGGCCAGGAGCTAATTCACCCCTCCACTTT. Translating it yields CASSLGPGANSPLHF.

This clonotype showed up many times. This chain joins TRBV3-1 and TRBJ1-2; 7 positions match TRBD1. After removal of 5 bases from V and 8 bases from J, the junction contained 11 bases not matched to a gene. The CDR3 contains 14 residues. Germline assignment: CDR1 LGHDT and CDR2 YNNKEL (reference sequence). In DNA, the CDR3 is TGTGCCAGCAGCGCCCAGACAGGGATTACCGGCTACACCTTC. It is translated as CASSAQTGITGYTF.

The table lists this clonotype with many counts. This rearrangement joins TRBV10-3 to TRBJ2-5; perhaps D is TRBD1 or TRBD2 (5 bases each). The CDR3 is 13 amino acids. V was pared by 4 bases and J by 5 bases, with 11 bases between. Per germline, CDR1 ENHRY and CDR2 SYGVKD. The CDR3 DNA is TGTGCCATCAGTGGGGGGTTGAGGGAGACCCAGTACTTC. It yields the protein CAISGGLRETQYF.

This clonotype was counted at least ten times. The chain combines TRBV20-1 with TRBJ2-1, with 10 bases that match TRBD1. V lost 0 bases, J lost 15 bases, and 11 bases stayed unmatched. CDR3 length: 14 amino acids. The germline V gene encodes CDR1 DFQATT and CDR2 SNEGSKA (reference sequence). DNA of the CDR3: TGCAGTGCTAGAGATTCGGGACAGGGGACTTCGGGGTTCTTC. Translation: CSARDSGQGTSGFF.

V is TRBV29-1 and J is TRBJ1-1; no clear D. The CDR3 length is 13 residues. Trimming took 7 bases from V and 3 from J, leaving 15 bases between them. Germline V gene sequence: CDR1 SQVTM, CDR2 ANQGSEA. The CDR3 bases are TGCAGCGCCTCCCGGGCTACGGACACTGAAGCTTTCTTT. Translated, it gives CSASRATDTEAFF.

This clonotype was observed many times. The rearrangement links TRBV18 to TRBJ2-7, with 9 positions matching TRBD1. Germline-derived CDR1 and CDR2 are KGHSH and LQKENI. Trimming removed 2 bases from V and 2 bases from J; junction bases left unmatched: 4. CDR3 length: 15 residues. The CDR3 is CASSPRQGDPYEQYF. In nucleotides, the CDR3 is TGTGCCAGCTCACCAAGACAGGGGGATCCCTACGAGCAGTACTTC.

This clonotype was seen at least ten times. The DNA of the CDR3 is TGTGCCAGCAGTGTGGAGGGAGGGGGACGTTCCGAGCAGTACTTC. The encoded protein is CASSVEGGGRSEQYF. The chain links TRBV2 to TRBJ2-7; D is possibly TRBD2 (7 bases). Trimming shortened V by 4 bases and J by 6 bases, and 19 bases separated the two germline ends. The CDR3 is 15 amino acids. Per the germline V gene, CDR1 is SNHLY and CDR2 is FYNNEI.

This clonotype was seen at least ten times. V gene TRBV10-2 combines with J gene TRBJ2-5; TRBD2 matches 10 bases. V lost 8 bases and J lost 0; bases outside the gene matches: 12. Germline V CDR1 and CDR2: WSHSY, SAAADI. This CDR3 comprises 17 residues. The CDR3 loop is CASPWPSGSGYQETQYF. In DNA, the CDR3 is TGCGCCAGCCCCTGGCCTAGCGGGAGTGGGTACCAAGAGACCCAGTACTTC.

Many counts were recorded for this clonotype. The rearrangement uses TRBV27 and TRBJ2-1; D assignment may be TRBD1 or TRBD2 (5 bases each). CDR1 and CDR2 (germline): MNHEY, SMNVEV (reference sequence). This CDR3 is built from 12 residues. V gave up 2 bases and J gave up 10 bases, with 9 bases separating them. CDR3 sequence: CASSLLGREQFF. Written as DNA, the CDR3 is TGTGCCAGCAGTTTACTGGGACGAGAGCAGTTCTTC.

Comment on this clonotype: This likely reflects a read error, since a far larger clone is one base away. CDR3 protein: CVSTPGGSEQFF. In nucleotides, the CDR3 is TGTGTCAGCACCCCGGGGGGGAGTGAGCAGTTCTTC. The rearrangement uses TRBV5-6 and TRBJ2-7; TRBD2 matches 8 bases. The last part of the DNA fits TRBJ2-1 better; the J call may be wrong. Germline assignment: CDR1 SGHDT and CDR2 YYEEEE. The CDR3 sequence is 12 residues long.

This clonotype was counted at least ten times. The chain is built from TRBV11-2 and TRBJ1-1, with a weak D call TRBD1 (6 bases). Germline assignment: CDR1 SGHAT and CDR2 FQNNGV. V was trimmed by 5 bases and J by 4 bases, leaving 14 bases between them. The CDR3 sequence is 14 residues long. The CDR3 reads CASSPFTGITEAFF. For the CDR3, the DNA is TGTGCCAGCAGCCCCTTTACAGGGATCACTGAAGCTTTCTTT.

In its sample, this clonotype was seen many times. This chain joins TRBV4-1 and TRBJ2-7; possible D gene TRBD2, 6 bases. Germline V gene lookup returns CDR1 MGHRA and CDR2 YSYEKL. Trimming removed 1 base from V and 0 bases from J, with 13 bases in between. The CDR3 is 16 amino acids. The CDR3 here is CASSQVSGYSSYEQYF. The CDR3 nucleotides read TGCGCCAGCAGCCAAGTTAGCGGTTACAGCTCCTACGAGCAGTACTTC.

This clonotype was detected ten times or more. The chain employs TRBV13 and TRBJ2-5, with 8 bases matching TRBD1. The CDR3 extends over 16 amino acids. With 2 bases clipped from V and 2 bases from J, the junction kept 7 bases outside the gene matches. Germline V lookup: CDR1 PRHDT, CDR2 FYEKMQ (reference sequence). The CDR3 sequence: CASSLNRGRGQETQYF. CDR3 nucleotides: TGTGCCAGCAGCTTAAACAGGGGGAGAGGGCAAGAGACCCAGTACTTC.

Many counts were recorded for this clonotype. The chain combines TRBV6-2 or TRBV6-3 with TRBJ1-1; no clear D gene. The germline V gene encodes CDR1 MNHEY and CDR2 SVGEGT. V was pared by 5 bases and J by 0 bases, with 13 bases between. The CDR3 has 15 residues. The CDR3 is CASSEWEGLNTEAFF. The CDR3 DNA follows: TGTGCCAGCAGTGAATGGGAGGGTTTGAACACTGAAGCTTTCTTT.

Concerning this clonotype itself: It is likely a read error: a sequence one base away is far more abundant. CDR3 sequence: CASSQVSRDEQFF. CDR3 in DNA: TGTGCCAGCAGCCAAGTGTCCCGGGACGAGCAGTTCTTC. The chain couples TRBV3-1 to TRBJ2-1; D may be TRBD1 or TRBD2 (5 bases each). The V end was cut by 1 base, the J end by 10 bases, with 11 bases between. The CDR3 consists of 13 residues. CDR1 is LGHDT and CDR2 is YNNKEL in the germline V gene (reference sequence).

The table lists this clonotype with many counts. J is TRBJ1-2 and V is TRBV30; unclear D gene. With 0 bases removed from V and 4 bases from J, the gap between germline ends came to 6 bases. This CDR3 comprises 12 residues. Germline lookup yields CDR1 GTSNPN and CDR2 SVGIG (reference sequence). The chain's CDR3 is CAWSVKIYGYTF. The CDR3 DNA reads as TGTGCCTGGAGTGTAAAGATCTATGGCTACACCTTC.

Note on this clonotype: This likely came from a read error, as a far larger clone is one base away. The genes are TRBV11-2 and TRBJ2-7; no clear D gene. Germline CDR1 is SGHAT and CDR2 is FQNNGV. CDR3 length: 15 amino acids. Trimming pared 5 bases from V and 7 bases from J, leaving 21 bases between. For the CDR3, the DNA is TGTGCCAGCAGCGTTTTTGGGCAAAACCCGGATGAGCAGTACTTC. It yields the protein CASSVFGQNPDEQYF.

With respect to this clonotype: A far larger clone differs by one base, so this is likely a read error. The CDR3: CASSASNEQYF. In nucleotides, the CDR3 is TGTGCCAGCAGCGCTAGCAATGAGCAGTACTTC. The V call is TRBV9, the J call TRBJ2-7; a weak D match, TRBD2 (5 bases). V shed 3 bases and J shed 7 bases, with 8 bases lying between them. CDR1 is SGDLS and CDR2 is YYNGEE in the germline V gene. This CDR3 region has 11 residues.

This clonotype was seen repeatedly, ten times or more. The DNA of the CDR3 is TGTGCCAGCAGTGTGGTTACTAGCGGGGGGCGGACCGGGGAGCTGTTTTTT. Translating gives CASSVVTSGGRTGELFF. The chain carries TRBV2 and TRBJ2-2; 12 bases match TRBD2. The CDR3 length is 17 residues. The V gene end was trimmed by 4 bases and the J gene end by 5 bases; junction bases not matched to a gene: 8. CDR1 and CDR2 from the germline V gene are SNHLY and FYNNEI.

This clonotype came up many times. This chain links TRBV27 with TRBJ1-3; tentatively, D is TRBD1 (5 bases). The CDR3 has 15 amino acids. V dropped 0 bases and J dropped 5 bases, with 11 bases sitting between them. Germline V gene data show CDR1 as MNHEY and CDR2 as SMNVEV (reference sequence). The CDR3 DNA reads TGTGCCAGCAGTTTATCCTGGGACGGCCGAAACACCATATATTTT. Protein sequence: CASSLSWDGRNTIYF.

This clonotype was counted many times. The genes are TRBV14 and TRBJ2-7, with TRBD1 as a possible D gene (6 bases). V lost 1 base and J 5 bases, leaving 21 bases between the germline ends. The CDR3 contains 17 residues. Germline assignment: CDR1 SGHDN and CDR2 FVKESK. This CDR3 reads CASSQGNLGNRAHEQYF. In DNA form, the CDR3 reads TGTGCCAGCAGCCAAGGGAATCTGGGCAACAGGGCCCACGAGCAGTACTTC. The complete variable domain, with remaining parts taken from reference TRBV14 and TRBJ2-7, reads EAGVTQFPSHSVIEKGQTVTLRCDPISGHDNLYWYRRVMGKEIKFLLHFVKESKQDESGMPNNRFLAERTGGTYSTLKVQPAELEDSGVYFCASSQGNLGNRAHEQYFGPGTRLTVT.

This clonotype has ten or more counts. V gene TRBV18 combines with J gene TRBJ2-7; TRBD1 matches 12 bases. CDR1 and CDR2 (germline): KGHSH, LQKENI. CDR3 length: 15 residues. The V and J ends lost 3 bases and 4 bases, in that order; junction bases with no gene match: 4. The CDR3 DNA reads as TGTGCCAGCTCACCCGGGACAGGGGGCCTATACGAGCAGTACTTC. Amino acids: CASSPGTGGLYEQYF.